Detailed here is one TCR beta chain. The antigen remains unidentified. Libraries were prepared by immunoSEQ multiplex PCR; TCRdb keeps only in-frame clonotypes and omits some of them. The repertoire holds more than 80,000 clones, around nine tenths seen once, with under 0.4% in the top ten. The sample comes from a study of graft-versus-host responses after intestinal transplantation. Study background: Each patient got anti-thymocyte globulin induction, then tacrolimus and steroids for about 3 years.

Study-wide results and caveats: Patients with graft-donor T cell macrochimerism had high graft-versus-host to host-versus-graft clonal ratios in allografts.

The input for sequencing was unstimulated CD4+ T cells sorted from spleen or lymph node cells, taken before intestinal transplant. The source is a human donor who received an intestinal transplant.

The CDR3 coding sequence is TGTGCCAGCTCACCCCTAGCGGGAGGTGGAGATACGCAGTATTTT. As protein: CASSPLAGGGDTQYF. This sequence joins TRBV18 and TRBJ2-3; 11 positions match TRBD2. The CDR3 totals 15 residues. Germline V gene lookup returns CDR1 KGHSH and CDR2 LQKENI. V lost 3 bases, J lost 5 bases, and 4 bases stayed unmatched.